A selection of T cell receptor beta chains follows, all from one sample in a study of blood T cell repertoires in COVID-19. The protocol was immunoSEQ multiplex PCR, while the TCRdb copy is restricted to in-frame clones and leaves out a portion. This sample has approximately 100,000 clones, with roughly 80% found just once. The specimen was peripheral blood. The receptors were sampled from an elderly woman with acute or convalescent COVID-19. Each CDR3 is given with its conserved first and last residue. Each record gives: V gene, D gene, clone size, J gene, CDR3 protein, CDR3 DNA. The D gene is left open where the match is weak. For some rows the clone size is stated as once, few or many, or as a class when expanded; others skip it.

v_gene: TRBV4-3; d_gene: NA; abundance: NA; j_gene: TRBJ1-1; CDR3aa: CASSQDFTLNTEAFF; CDR3nt: TGCGCCAGCAGCCAAGATTTTACATTGAACACTGAAGCTTTCTTT
v_gene: TRBV25-1; d_gene: NA; abundance: NA; j_gene: TRBJ2-1; CDR3aa: CASSEYGAFEQFF; CDR3nt: TGTGCCAGCAGTGAATACGGAGCTTTTGAGCAGTTCTTC
v_gene: TRBV3-1/TRBV3-2; d_gene: TRBD2; abundance: NA; j_gene: TRBJ2-2; CDR3aa: CASSHAGGVTGELFF; CDR3nt: TGTGCCAGCAGCCACGCTGGGGGGGTAACCGGGGAGCTGTTTTTT
v_gene: TRBV9; d_gene: TRBD1; abundance: NA; j_gene: TRBJ2-1; CDR3aa: CASSVGTVSYNEQFF; CDR3nt: TGTGCCAGCAGCGTCGGGACAGTCTCCTACAATGAGCAGTTCTTC
v_gene: TRBV6-6; d_gene: TRBD1; abundance: NA; j_gene: TRBJ1-3; CDR3aa: CATSTGMGNTIYF; CDR3nt: TGTGCCACCTCGACAGGGATGGGAAACACCATATATTTT
v_gene: TRBV7-3; d_gene: NA; abundance: NA; j_gene: TRBJ2-2; CDR3aa: CASSPDGAGELFF; CDR3nt: TGTGCCAGCAGCCCTGACGGAGCCGGGGAGCTGTTTTTT
v_gene: TRBV3-1/TRBV3-2; d_gene: NA; abundance: NA; j_gene: TRBJ1-6; CDR3aa: CASSPRQARSPLHF; CDR3nt: TGTGCCAGCAGCCCCCGACAGGCCCGTTCACCCCTCCACTTT
v_gene: TRBV27; d_gene: NA; abundance: few; j_gene: TRBJ2-6; CDR3aa: CASSLEGGSGANVLTF; CDR3nt: TGTGCCAGCAGTTTAGAGGGCGGCTCTGGGGCCAACGTCCTGACTTTC
v_gene: TRBV7-2; d_gene: NA; abundance: NA; j_gene: TRBJ1-1; CDR3aa: CASSPQLNTEAFF; CDR3nt: TGTGCCAGCAGCCCCCAATTGAACACTGAAGCTTTCTTT
v_gene: TRBV5-1; d_gene: NA; abundance: NA; j_gene: TRBJ1-1; CDR3aa: CASSLSGMNTEAFF; CDR3nt: TGCGCCAGCAGCTTGTCCGGGATGAACACTGAAGCTTTCTTT
v_gene: TRBV4-2; d_gene: NA; abundance: NA; j_gene: TRBJ1-2; CDR3aa: CASSQARTLSYGYTF; CDR3nt: TGTGCCAGCAGCCAAGCTAGGACACTCTCCTATGGCTACACCTTC
v_gene: TRBV7-8; d_gene: TRBD2; abundance: once; j_gene: TRBJ2-5; CDR3aa: CASRIAGGETQYF; CDR3nt: TGTGCCAGCAGGATAGCGGGGGGGGAGACCCAGTACTTC
v_gene: TRBV19; d_gene: NA; abundance: few; j_gene: TRBJ1-2; CDR3aa: CASSRSTDLWGGGYTF; CDR3nt: TGTGCCAGTAGTCGCTCGACAGATTTATGGGGAGGTGGCTACACCTTC
v_gene: TRBV6-5; d_gene: NA; abundance: NA; j_gene: TRBJ1-5; CDR3aa: CASSYQEPDSNQPQHF; CDR3nt: TGTGCCAGCAGTTACCAGGAACCGGATAGCAATCAGCCCCAGCATTTT
v_gene: TRBV6-2/TRBV6-3; d_gene: TRBD1; abundance: NA; j_gene: TRBJ1-6; CDR3aa: CASSAQGVLSPLHF; CDR3nt: TGTGCCAGCAGCGCACAGGGGGTACTTTCACCCCTCCACTTT
v_gene: TRBV28; d_gene: NA; abundance: NA; j_gene: TRBJ2-1; CDR3aa: CASTDPQGFGNEQFF; CDR3nt: TGTGCCAGCACAGACCCCCAGGGGTTTGGCAATGAGCAGTTCTTC
v_gene: TRBV2; d_gene: TRBD1; abundance: NA; j_gene: TRBJ1-2; CDR3aa: CASLQGVTGYTF; CDR3nt: TGTGCCAGCCTGCAGGGGGTCACAGGCTACACCTTC
v_gene: TRBV18; d_gene: NA; abundance: NA; j_gene: TRBJ2-5; CDR3aa: CASSPGGAVQETQYF; CDR3nt: TGTGCCAGCTCACCAGGTGGGGCGGTACAAGAGACCCAGTACTTC
v_gene: TRBV30; d_gene: NA; abundance: once; j_gene: TRBJ1-5; CDR3aa: CAWSVQGGNQPQHF; CDR3nt: TGTGCCTGGAGTGTCCAGGGTGGCAATCAGCCCCAGCATTTT
v_gene: TRBV18; d_gene: TRBD1; abundance: NA; j_gene: TRBJ2-1; CDR3aa: CASSQTGEKNNEQFF; CDR3nt: TGTGCCAGCTCACAGACAGGGGAAAAAAACAATGAGCAGTTCTTC
v_gene: TRBV5-1; d_gene: NA; abundance: NA; j_gene: TRBJ2-2; CDR3aa: CASSVQGPGELFF; CDR3nt: TGCGCCAGCAGCGTACAGGGACCCGGGGAGCTGTTTTTT
v_gene: TRBV7-9; d_gene: NA; abundance: NA; j_gene: TRBJ2-3; CDR3aa: CASSLDRVADTQYF; CDR3nt: TGTGCCAGCAGCTTAGACAGGGTGGCAGATACGCAGTATTTT
v_gene: TRBV25-1; d_gene: TRBD1; abundance: NA; j_gene: TRBJ1-2; CDR3aa: CASSGTGAAYGYTF; CDR3nt: TGTGCCAGCAGTGGTACAGGGGCGGCCTATGGCTACACCTTC
v_gene: TRBV11-2; d_gene: NA; abundance: NA; j_gene: TRBJ2-7; CDR3aa: CASSLERAAYEQYF; CDR3nt: TGTGCCAGCAGCTTAGAACGAGCCGCCTACGAGCAGTACTTC
v_gene: TRBV3-1/TRBV3-2; d_gene: NA; abundance: NA; j_gene: TRBJ1-4; CDR3aa: CASSQGPGKGEKLFF; CDR3nt: TGTGCCAGCAGCCAAGGGCCAGGGAAGGGCGAAAAACTGTTTTTT
v_gene: TRBV11-3; d_gene: NA; abundance: NA; j_gene: TRBJ1-1; CDR3aa: CASSTNPGTEAFF; CDR3nt: TGTGCCAGCAGCACAAACCCGGGGACTGAAGCTTTCTTT
v_gene: TRBV10-3; d_gene: NA; abundance: NA; j_gene: TRBJ2-1; CDR3aa: CAISESPYNEQFF; CDR3nt: TGTGCCATCAGTGAAAGCCCTTACAATGAGCAGTTCTTC
v_gene: TRBV10-2; d_gene: TRBD2; abundance: once; j_gene: TRBJ2-1; CDR3aa: CASRERGSYNEQFF; CDR3nt: TGCGCCAGCAGGGAGCGGGGGAGTTACAATGAGCAGTTCTTC
v_gene: TRBV5-1; d_gene: NA; abundance: once; j_gene: TRBJ1-1; CDR3aa: CASGRGMNTEAFF; CDR3nt: TGCGCCAGCGGCAGGGGAATGAACACTGAAGCTTTCTTT
v_gene: TRBV2; d_gene: TRBD1; abundance: NA; j_gene: TRBJ1-5; CDR3aa: CASQTGGGNQPQHF; CDR3nt: TGTGCCAGTCAAACAGGGGGCGGCAATCAGCCCCAGCATTTT
v_gene: TRBV18; d_gene: TRBD1; abundance: NA; j_gene: TRBJ1-6; CDR3aa: CASSPQGADNSPLHF; CDR3nt: TGTGCCAGCTCACCTCAGGGGGCGGATAATTCACCCCTCCACTTT
v_gene: TRBV21-1; d_gene: NA; abundance: NA; j_gene: TRBJ2-3; CDR3aa: CASSKVSNGQSTDTQYF; CDR3nt: TGTGCCAGCAGCAAAGTTTCGAACGGACAAAGCACAGATACGCAGTATTTT
v_gene: TRBV29-1; d_gene: NA; abundance: NA; j_gene: TRBJ1-1; CDR3aa: CSVGQANTEAFF; CDR3nt: TGCAGCGTTGGACAGGCGAACACTGAAGCTTTCTTT
v_gene: TRBV5-1; d_gene: NA; abundance: NA; j_gene: TRBJ1-1; CDR3aa: CASLEGPLNTEAFF; CDR3nt: TGCGCCAGCTTGGAGGGACCCTTGAACACTGAAGCTTTCTTT
v_gene: TRBV5-6; d_gene: NA; abundance: NA; j_gene: TRBJ2-5; CDR3aa: CASRGWNQETQYF; CDR3nt: TGTGCCAGCCGGGGATGGAATCAAGAGACCCAGTACTTC
v_gene: TRBV5-1; d_gene: NA; abundance: NA; j_gene: TRBJ2-1; CDR3aa: CASSLAPVGSNEQFF; CDR3nt: TGCGCCAGCAGCTTGGCCCCGGTCGGGTCGAATGAGCAGTTCTTC
v_gene: TRBV9; d_gene: TRBD2; abundance: NA; j_gene: TRBJ2-2; CDR3aa: CASSVSSSGATGELFF; CDR3nt: TGTGCCAGCAGCGTAAGCTCTAGCGGGGCCACCGGGGAGCTGTTTTTT
v_gene: TRBV11-3; d_gene: TRBD1; abundance: NA; j_gene: TRBJ1-1; CDR3aa: CASSLDGQGTEAFF; CDR3nt: TGTGCCAGCAGCTTAGACGGACAGGGGACGGAAGCTTTCTTT
v_gene: TRBV2; d_gene: NA; abundance: few; j_gene: TRBJ2-2; CDR3aa: CASSDSRGTGELFF; CDR3nt: TGTGCCAGCAGTGATTCCAGGGGAACCGGGGAGCTGTTTTTT
v_gene: TRBV30; d_gene: NA; abundance: NA; j_gene: TRBJ1-6; CDR3aa: CALGRERSSYNSPLHF; CDR3nt: TGTGCCTTAGGCAGGGAACGGAGTTCCTATAATTCACCCCTCCACTTT
v_gene: TRBV30; d_gene: NA; abundance: NA; j_gene: TRBJ1-2; CDR3aa: CAWSKTGSYGYTF; CDR3nt: TGTGCCTGGAGTAAGACAGGTTCCTATGGCTACACCTTC
v_gene: TRBV28; d_gene: NA; abundance: NA; j_gene: TRBJ2-2; CDR3aa: CASSLSLGGTGELFF; CDR3nt: TGTGCCAGCAGTTTATCTTTGGGGGGCACCGGGGAGCTGTTTTTT
v_gene: TRBV9; d_gene: NA; abundance: NA; j_gene: TRBJ1-2; CDR3aa: CASSVDGSPYGYTF; CDR3nt: TGTGCCAGCAGCGTAGACGGTTCCCCTTATGGCTACACCTTC
v_gene: TRBV28; d_gene: NA; abundance: NA; j_gene: TRBJ1-2; CDR3aa: CASSFFWRRTRNYGYTF; CDR3nt: TGTGCCAGCAGTTTTTTTTGGAGGCGGACGAGAAACTATGGCTACACCTTC
v_gene: TRBV7-8; d_gene: TRBD1; abundance: NA; j_gene: TRBJ2-1; CDR3aa: CASSPVGTANNEQFF; CDR3nt: TGTGCCAGCAGCCCTGTCGGGACAGCCAACAATGAGCAGTTCTTC
v_gene: TRBV7-9; d_gene: NA; abundance: NA; j_gene: TRBJ1-3; CDR3aa: CATQTVSSGNTIYF; CDR3nt: TGTGCCACCCAGACTGTAAGCTCTGGAAACACCATATATTTT